A single sample is the source of the 7 T cell receptor beta chains below, sequenced in a study of T cell changes during pregnancy in multiple sclerosis. Assay: immunoSEQ multiplex PCR; the TCRdb copy retains only in-frame clones and omits some. This sample has almost 35,000 clones, with roughly 93% found just once. The source was peripheral blood, collected in the second trimester of pregnancy. Receptors originate from a female donor in good health, enrolled as a control in a pregnancy study.

This rearrangement joins TRBV14 to TRBJ2-7; 10 bases map to TRBD1. With V trimmed by 4 bases and J by 5 bases, 8 bases remained unmatched. CDR1 SGHDN and CDR2 FVKESK come from the germline V gene. The CDR3 runs to 15 residues. In nucleotides, the CDR3 is TGTGCCAGCAGCCGTGACAGGGGGCCAACGGACGAGCAGTACTTC. Protein: CASSRDRGPTDEQYF.

The chain recombines TRBV6-5 with TRBJ2-7; TRBD2 agrees at 8 bases. V lost 2 bases, J lost 5 bases, and 8 bases stayed unmatched. CDR1 and CDR2 (germline): MNHEY, SVGAGI. This CDR3 is built from 15 residues. CDR3 bases: TGTGCCAGCAGTTACGTAGCGGGGCGCCCTGACGAGCAGTACTTC. Translation gives CASSYVAGRPDEQYF.

This clone was seen a single time. V and J are TRBV5-1 and TRBJ2-7; 13 bases agree with TRBD2. The CDR3 runs to 14 residues. V shed 4 bases and J 5 bases; nucleotides not matched to a gene: 3. Germline V gene lookup returns CDR1 SGHRS and CDR2 YFSETQ. The CDR3 protein is CASSRTSGRDEQYF. CDR3 nucleotide sequence: TGCGCCAGCAGCCGGACTAGCGGGAGAGACGAGCAGTACTTC. Full variable domain (missing parts from reference TRBV5-1 and TRBJ2-7): KAGVTQTPRYLIKTRGQQVTLSCSPISGHRSVSWYQQTPGQGLQFLFEYFSETQRNKGNFPGRFSGRQFSNSRSEMNVSTLELGDSALYLCASSRTSGRDEQYFGPGTRLTVT.

V is TRBV4-1 and J is TRBJ2-7; the D is unclear. The germline V and J ends were trimmed by 1 base and 7 bases, with 14 bases remaining between them. Germline V gene data show CDR1 as MGHRA and CDR2 as YSYEKL. The CDR3 is 14 amino acids. The CDR3 bases are TGCGCCAGCAGCCAAGGCCAGGAAAGCTCAGAGCAGTACTTC. Protein product: CASSQGQESSEQYF.

The chain is built from TRBV7-9 and TRBJ2-2; 7 bases fit TRBD2. The V segment lost 1 base and the J segment 6 bases; nucleotides outside the gene matches: 8. CDR3 length: 16 amino acids. Germline V gives CDR1 SEHNR, CDR2 FQNEAQ (reference sequence). The CDR3 reads CASSLETGGVAGELFF. CDR3 nucleotide sequence: TGTGCCAGCAGCTTAGAGACGGGAGGTGTTGCCGGGGAGCTGTTTTTT.

J is TRBJ2-2 and V is TRBV28; 7 bases fit TRBD1. CDR3 length equals 13 residues. V was pared by 5 bases and J by 8 bases, with 5 bases of the junction left unmatched. The V gene's germline CDR1 is MDHEN and CDR2 SYDVKM. The CDR3 DNA follows: TGTGCCAGCAGTCCAGACAGGGTAGGGGAGCTGTTTTTT. Encoded protein: CASSPDRVGELFF.

The chain couples TRBV7-9 to TRBJ2-7, with 9 nucleotides matching TRBD1. Per the germline V gene, CDR1 is SEHNR and CDR2 is FQNEAQ (reference sequence). The trim removed 5 bases at V and 5 bases at J, leaving 10 bases unmatched. The CDR3 is made up of 15 amino acids. The CDR3 sequence is CASSRVGTGFHEQYF. In nucleotides, the CDR3 is TGTGCCAGCAGCCGAGTAGGGACAGGGTTCCACGAGCAGTACTTC.